These 13 T cell receptor beta chains came from one sample sequenced in a study of T cell responses to AZD1222 COVID-19 vaccine. The method was immunoSEQ multiplex PCR; TCRdb's version includes in-frame clones alone and lacks a portion of them. The data show some 120,000 clones, approximately 85% seen once. This specimen consisted of peripheral blood, obtained 28 days after the second AZD1222 dose. These TCRs come from an adult who received the AZD1222 COVID-19 vaccine.

This clone was recorded once. V is TRBV24-1 and J is TRBJ2-3; 10 positions agree with TRBD1. In germline, CDR1 is KGHDR, CDR2 SFDVKD. This CDR3 has 17 amino acids. V lost 3 bases, J lost 5 bases, and 10 bases stayed unmatched. CDR3 bases: TGTGCCACCAGTGATGAAACCGGGACAGGGGTTAGAGATACGCAGTATTTT. Translated: CATSDETGTGVRDTQYF.

The chain employs TRBV6-5 and TRBJ1-3; a weak D match, TRBD1 (5 bases). The CDR3 totals 15 residues. From germline, CDR1 is MNHEY and CDR2 SVGAGI. Trimming stripped 7 bases from V and 7 bases from J, with 20 bases between. CDR3 bases: TGTGCCAGCAATAATTTACGAGGGACGGTGAACACCATATATTTT. This encodes CASNNLRGTVNTIYF.

The rearrangement uses TRBV27 and TRBJ2-3; TRBD1 or TRBD2 may be the D gene (5 bases each). Trimming pared 2 bases from V and 3 bases from J, leaving 15 bases between. Per the germline V gene, CDR1 is MNHEY and CDR2 is SMNVEV (reference sequence). This CDR3 spans 16 amino acids. The CDR3 sequence: CASSLTGTFGTDTQYF. The CDR3 nucleotides are TGTGCCAGCAGTTTAACCGGGACCTTCGGGACAGATACGCAGTATTTT.

V gene TRBV6-6 combines with J gene TRBJ1-5; D is undetermined. This CDR3 contains 15 residues. V lost 5 bases and J lost 0, with 11 bases in between. Germline V CDR1 and CDR2: MNHNY, SVGAGI (reference sequence). CDR3 bases: TGTGCCAGCAGTCTCCGGGATAATAGCAATCAGCCCCAGCATTTT. Translation gives CASSLRDNSNQPQHF.

This CDR3 reads CASSSQGLGNTEAFF. The CDR3 DNA follows: TGTGCCAGCTCCTCACAGGGGTTGGGGAACACTGAAGCTTTCTTT. The V call is TRBV2, the J call TRBJ1-1; 7 bases map to TRBD1. The CDR3 spans 15 residues. Germline assignment: CDR1 SNHLY and CDR2 FYNNEI. V lost 8 bases, J lost 1 base, and 10 bases stayed unmatched.

The V gene is TRBV6-5, the J gene TRBJ1-2; 7 bases agree with TRBD1. The CDR3 is 15 residues long. Germline V CDR1 and CDR2: MNHEY, SVGAGI. Germline trimming cut 2 bases from V and 5 bases from J; bases unmatched to any gene: 8. The CDR3 region is CASSYRTDREYGYTF. CDR3 DNA sequence: TGTGCCAGCAGTTACCGAACCGACAGGGAATATGGCTACACCTTC.

J is TRBJ1-2 and V is TRBV30; 7 bases map to TRBD1. Looked up from germline, CDR1 is GTSNPN and CDR2 is SVGIG (reference sequence). CDR3 length: 15 amino acids. The V and J ends lost 0 bases and 5 bases, in that order; junction bases with no gene match: 9. The CDR3 region has the DNA TGTGCCTGGAGTGTACTTAACAGGGGTGGTTATGGCTACACCTTC. Translating gives CAWSVLNRGGYGYTF.

J is TRBJ1-6 and V is TRBV6-1; 11 positions match TRBD1. V was pared by 8 bases and J by 9 bases, with 3 bases of the junction left unmatched. The V gene's germline CDR1 is MNHNS and CDR2 SASEGT. The CDR3 consists of 13 residues. CDR3 DNA sequence: TGTGCCAGCGGACAGGGGGCAACTTCACCCCTCCACTTT. Protein product: CASGQGATSPLHF.

The chain is built from TRBV5-1 and TRBJ2-7; 8 nucleotides align to TRBD2. With 5 bases clipped from V and 0 bases from J, the junction kept 10 bases outside the gene matches. Per germline, CDR1 SGHRS and CDR2 YFSETQ. The CDR3 runs to 16 residues. The CDR3 spells CASRGGAGGSSYEQYF. Here the CDR3 DNA reads TGCGCCAGCAGGGGAGGCGCGGGGGGCAGCTCCTACGAGCAGTACTTC.

This clone was detected once. This sequence joins TRBV6-5 and TRBJ2-5, with TRBD2 identical over 10 bases. V lost 7 bases, J lost 1 base, and 3 bases stayed unmatched. From germline, CDR1 is MNHEY and CDR2 SVGAGI. The CDR3 has 14 residues. The chain's CDR3 is CASISGGVQETQYF. In DNA, the CDR3 is TGTGCCAGCATCAGCGGGGGGGTCCAAGAGACCCAGTACTTC.

The V gene is TRBV30, the J gene TRBJ1-4; D call uncertain. Germline V gene sequence: CDR1 GTSNPN, CDR2 SVGIG (reference sequence). V was trimmed by 1 base and J by 7 bases, leaving 1 base between them. The CDR3 spans 10 residues. The CDR3 protein is CAWSGEKLFF. The CDR3 region has the DNA TGTGCCTGGAGTGGTGAAAAACTGTTTTTT.

This chain joins TRBV28 and TRBJ2-3; a weak D match, TRBD2 (7 bases). The CDR3 is 19 residues long. Germline CDR1 and CDR2: MDHEN and SYDVKM. The V gene lost 2 bases and the J gene lost 2 bases, with 23 bases spanning the gap. Here the CDR3 DNA reads TGTGCCAGCAGTTTAAGAGGCGGGGGCGCACCCGTATACACAGATACGCAGTATTTT. Translated, it gives CASSLRGGGAPVYTDTQYF.

The chain couples TRBV18 to TRBJ1-2, with D hard to call. The ends were cut back, 0 bases at V and 0 bases at J, with 8 bases in the middle. The CDR3 extends over 15 amino acids. CDR1 is KGHSH, CDR2 LQKENI, per germline. In nucleotides, the CDR3 is TGTGCCAGCTCACCACCGAGTAGCGCTAACTATGGCTACACCTTC. Translated: CASSPPSSANYGYTF.